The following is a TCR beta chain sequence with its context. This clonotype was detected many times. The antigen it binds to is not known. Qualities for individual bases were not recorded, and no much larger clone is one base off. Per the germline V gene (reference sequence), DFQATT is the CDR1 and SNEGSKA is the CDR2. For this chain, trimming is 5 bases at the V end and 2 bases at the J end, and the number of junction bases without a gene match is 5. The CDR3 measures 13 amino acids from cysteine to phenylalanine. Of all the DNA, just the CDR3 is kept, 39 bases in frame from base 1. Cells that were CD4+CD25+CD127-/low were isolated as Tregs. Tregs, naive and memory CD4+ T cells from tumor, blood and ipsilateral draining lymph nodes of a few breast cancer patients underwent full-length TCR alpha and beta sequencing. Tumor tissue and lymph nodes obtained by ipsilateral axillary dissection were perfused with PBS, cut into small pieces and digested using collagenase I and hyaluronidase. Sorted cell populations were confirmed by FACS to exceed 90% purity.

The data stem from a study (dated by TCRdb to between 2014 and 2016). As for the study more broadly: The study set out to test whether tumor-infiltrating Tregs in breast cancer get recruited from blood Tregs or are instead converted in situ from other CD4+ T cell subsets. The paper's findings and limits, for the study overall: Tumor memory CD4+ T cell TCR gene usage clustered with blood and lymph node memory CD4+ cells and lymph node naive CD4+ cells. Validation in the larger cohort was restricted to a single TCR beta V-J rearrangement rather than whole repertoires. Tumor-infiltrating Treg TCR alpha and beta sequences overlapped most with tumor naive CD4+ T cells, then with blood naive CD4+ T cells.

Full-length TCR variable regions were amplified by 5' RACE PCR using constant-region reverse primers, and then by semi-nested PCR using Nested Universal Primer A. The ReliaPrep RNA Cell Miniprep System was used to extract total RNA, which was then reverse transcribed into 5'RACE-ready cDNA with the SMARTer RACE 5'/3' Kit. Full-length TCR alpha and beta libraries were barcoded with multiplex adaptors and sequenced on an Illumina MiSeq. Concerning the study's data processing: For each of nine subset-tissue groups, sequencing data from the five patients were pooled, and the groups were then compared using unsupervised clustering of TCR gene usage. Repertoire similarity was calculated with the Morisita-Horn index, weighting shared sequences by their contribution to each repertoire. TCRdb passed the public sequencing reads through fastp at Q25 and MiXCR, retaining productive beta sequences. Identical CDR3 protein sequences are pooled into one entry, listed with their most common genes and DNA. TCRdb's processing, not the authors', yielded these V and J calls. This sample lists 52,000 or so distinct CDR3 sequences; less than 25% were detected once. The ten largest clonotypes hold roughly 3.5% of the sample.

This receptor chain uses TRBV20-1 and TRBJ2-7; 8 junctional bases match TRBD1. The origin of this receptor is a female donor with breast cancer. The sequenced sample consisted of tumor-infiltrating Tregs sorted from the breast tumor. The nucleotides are TGCAGTGCTCCCGGGACAGGAGCCTACGAGCAGTACTTC. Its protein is CSAPGTGAYEQYF.